A selection of T cell receptor beta chains follows, all from one sample in a study of blood T cell repertoires in COVID-19. Here immunoSEQ multiplex PCR was the method, and the copy in TCRdb shows in-frame clones only, minus some. Of 90,000 to 100,000 clones listed, about 86% are singletons. Sequencing input: peripheral blood. Receptors were obtained from a man between 60 and 75 years old with acute or convalescent COVID-19. CDR3s include the opening cysteine and the closing phenylalanine or tryptophan. A D gene is named only where the DNA matches it firmly. Expanded clones are given a class, and other clones once, few, many or no size at all.

clone_size: NA; d_call: NA; j_call: TRBJ1-1; v_call: TRBV6-1; cdr3_aa: CASSEGSSLEAFF; cdr3_nt: TGTGCCAGCAGTGAGGGCAGCTCCCTTGAAGCTTTCTTT
clone_size: NA; d_call: TRBD1; j_call: TRBJ1-2; v_call: TRBV9; cdr3_aa: CASSSGQGDGYTF; cdr3_nt: TGTGCCAGCAGCTCGGGACAGGGCGACGGCTACACCTTC
clone_size: NA; d_call: NA; j_call: TRBJ1-2; v_call: TRBV2; cdr3_aa: CASSEAGYGYGYTF; cdr3_nt: TGTGCCAGCAGTGAGGCAGGGTACGGCTATGGCTACACCTTC
clone_size: NA; d_call: NA; j_call: TRBJ1-3; v_call: TRBV6-5; cdr3_aa: CASRDNSGNTIYF; cdr3_nt: TGTGCCAGCAGGGACAACTCTGGAAACACCATATATTTT
clone_size: NA; d_call: NA; j_call: TRBJ1-4; v_call: TRBV13; cdr3_aa: CASSARQYPSEKLFF; cdr3_nt: TGTGCCAGCAGCGCTAGACAGTATCCTTCCGAAAAACTGTTTTTT
clone_size: NA; d_call: TRBD2; j_call: TRBJ2-3; v_call: TRBV12-5; cdr3_aa: CASGFGGGADTQYF; cdr3_nt: TGTGCTAGTGGTTTTGGGGGGGGAGCAGATACGCAGTATTTT
clone_size: NA; d_call: NA; j_call: TRBJ2-7; v_call: TRBV30; cdr3_aa: CAWGVRGFPYEQYF; cdr3_nt: TGTGCCTGGGGGGTGCGGGGATTTCCCTACGAGCAGTACTTC
clone_size: NA; d_call: TRBD2; j_call: TRBJ2-5; v_call: TRBV30; cdr3_aa: CAWRAGGPQETQYF; cdr3_nt: TGTGCCTGGAGGGCGGGAGGGCCTCAAGAGACCCAGTACTTC
clone_size: once; d_call: NA; j_call: TRBJ2-2; v_call: TRBV18; cdr3_aa: CASSPPAHTGELFF; cdr3_nt: TGTGCCAGCTCACCACCGGCTCACACCGGGGAGCTGTTTTTT
clone_size: NA; d_call: NA; j_call: TRBJ1-3; v_call: TRBV30; cdr3_aa: CAWISVSGNTIYF; cdr3_nt: TGTGCCTGGATCTCAGTCTCTGGAAACACCATATATTTT
clone_size: NA; d_call: NA; j_call: TRBJ1-3; v_call: TRBV28; cdr3_aa: CASSFPYTGNTIYF; cdr3_nt: TGTGCCAGCAGTTTCCCTTACACTGGAAACACCATATATTTT
clone_size: NA; d_call: TRBD2; j_call: TRBJ2-3; v_call: TRBV19; cdr3_aa: CASSIWGLAGGPGSQYF; cdr3_nt: TGTGCCAGTAGTATTTGGGGACTAGCGGGAGGCCCAGGGTCGCAGTATTTT
clone_size: NA; d_call: TRBD1; j_call: TRBJ1-2; v_call: TRBV11-2; cdr3_aa: CASSRSGTGEAGGYTF; cdr3_nt: TGTGCCAGCAGCCGATCTGGGACAGGGGAAGCGGGCGGCTACACCTTC